One and the same sample provided the 27 T cell receptor beta chains below, sequenced in a study of blood T cells in healthy people across ages. The use of a sample-barcoded 5' primer and a J-beta primer mix characterized a second PCR of roughly 6 to 11 cycles. TCRdb itself ran the 5' RACE reads through MiXCR, one entry per CDR3 protein. The data contain some 930,000 distinct CDR3 sequences, roughly 29% of them singletons. These data were also reused for a study on T cells of mothers and their children.

Sample: blood. These receptors were collected from a woman between 40 and 50 years old in good health.

The chain recombines TRBV12-3 or TRBV12-4 with TRBJ1-6; D not resolved. V was pared by 7 bases and J by 7 bases, with 11 bases between. The CDR3 spans 13 residues. In DNA form, the CDR3 reads TGTGCCAGCACTCTCGCGGGAAATTCACCCCTCCACTTT. This codes for CASTLAGNSPLHF.

The sample holds a few counts of this clonotype. The gene calls are TRBV27 and TRBJ2-7, with D uncertain. This CDR3 is 16 amino acids long. The V gene's germline CDR1 is MNHEY and CDR2 SMNVEV (reference sequence). With 6 bases removed from V and 6 bases from J, the gap between germline ends came to 24 bases. The CDR3 region has the DNA TGTGCCAGCAGGGTAAGGCCCGGTGATCTCTGGCGCGAGCAGTACTTC. Its protein is CASRVRPGDLWREQYF.

At least ten counts were recorded for this clonotype. The rearrangement uses TRBV28 and TRBJ2-5, with D unresolved. Trimming took off 5 bases at V and 2 bases at J, with 21 bases between the two ends. The germline gives CDR1 MDHEN, CDR2 SYDVKM. The CDR3 runs to 17 residues. CDR3 DNA sequence: TGTGCCAGCAGTCCCAGGATGGCCGTCCCAAAGCAAGAGACCCAGTACTTC. It encodes CASSPRMAVPKQETQYF.

The chain couples TRBV28 to TRBJ1-1; a weak D match, TRBD1 (6 bases). Looked up from germline, CDR1 is MDHEN and CDR2 is SYDVKM. Trimming took 6 bases from V and 11 from J, leaving 13 bases between them. The CDR3 spans 11 residues. The CDR3 DNA sequence: TGTGCCAGCAGAAGACAGGTAACGGCTTTCTTT. Translated: CASRRQVTAFF.

Remarks on this clonotype: The junction shows a germline mismatch at one end, possibly a read error. The CDR3 protein is CASSEEGRGYSSQPQHF. In nucleotides, the CDR3 is TGTGCCAGCAGTGAAGAGGGCAGGGGATATAGCAGTCAGCCTCAGCATTTT. The gene calls are TRBV2 and TRBJ1-5, with D maybe TRBD1 (6 bases). From germline, CDR1 is SNHLY and CDR2 FYNNEI. The CDR3 contains 17 residues.

The rearrangement uses TRBV12-3 or TRBV12-4 and TRBJ2-5; maybe TRBD1 (5 bases). The CDR3 spans 17 residues. V dropped 3 bases and J dropped 5 bases, with 22 bases sitting between them. The CDR3 bases are TGTGCCAGCAGTTTTGTTTTTGTTGGGGCGCCTGGGGAGACCCAGTACTTC. As protein: CASSFVFVGAPGETQYF.

This rearrangement joins TRBV30 to TRBJ1-1, with D possibly TRBD1 on 6 matching bases. Per germline, CDR1 GTSNPN and CDR2 SVGIG (reference sequence). V gave up 3 bases and J gave up 9 bases, with 11 bases separating them. There are 11 residues in the CDR3. As DNA, the CDR3 is TGTGCCTGGAGCTCCGGGACAAAAGCTTTCTTT. As protein: CAWSSGTKAFF. Full variable domain (remainder filled in from reference TRBV30 and TRBJ1-1): SQTIHQWPATLVQPVGSPLSLECTVEGTSNPNLYWYRQAAGRGLQLLFYSVGIGQISSEVPQNLSASRPQDRQFILSSKKLLLSDSGFYLCAWSSGTKAFFGQGTRLTVV.

The CDR3 DNA reads TGTGCCAGCAGCTGGGGGGGGGCTAGCCCTCCCGAGCAGTACTTC. Protein: CASSWGGASPPEQYF. This chain links TRBV7-2 with TRBJ2-7; D might be TRBD2 (7 bases). V lost 4 bases, J lost 6 bases, and 19 bases lay in between. CDR3 length: 15 amino acids. Germline CDR1 is SGHTA and CDR2 is FQGNSA.

In this sample, this clonotype turned up once. J is TRBJ1-2 and V is TRBV20-1; possibly TRBD1 for D (5 bases). The germline gives CDR1 DFQATT, CDR2 SNEGSKA (reference sequence). V lost 1 base and J lost 7, with 7 bases in between. This CDR3 is 11 amino acids long. The CDR3 protein is CSARATGGYTF. CDR3 nucleotides: TGCAGTGCTAGAGCTACAGGTGGCTACACCTTC.

This clonotype was seen many times. The chain carries TRBV9 and TRBJ2-7; possible D gene TRBD1, 5 bases. V lost 0 bases and J 0 bases, leaving 13 bases between the germline ends. From germline, CDR1 is SGDLS and CDR2 YYNGEE. CDR3 length: 16 residues. For the CDR3, the DNA is TGTGCCAGCAGCGTAGAGGGCAGGGCAAGCTCCTACGAGCAGTACTTC. Its translation: CASSVEGRASSYEQYF.

The sample holds a few counts of this clonotype. The rearrangement uses TRBV6-1 and TRBJ2-7, with D possibly called TRBD1 or TRBD2 (5 bases each). Trimming cost V 4 bases and J 5 bases, with 12 bases left between them. The CDR3 is 13 amino acids. The V gene's germline CDR1 is MNHNS and CDR2 SASEGT. Here the CDR3 reads CASSVGAQDEQYF. CDR3 nucleotide sequence: TGTGCCAGCAGTGTCGGGGCGCAGGACGAGCAGTACTTC.

This clonotype was counted a few times. The chain joins TRBV21-1 to TRBJ1-5; the table calls TRBD1, which could not be checked here. TRBV21-1 is marked as a pseudogene. This CDR3 spans 18 amino acids. CDR3 nucleotides: TGTGCCAGCAGCAAAGGGGACAGGGTAATGGAGGGCAATCAGCCCCAGCATTTT. Amino acids: CASSKGDRVMEGNQPQHF.

The table lists this clonotype with many counts. V and J are TRBV4-1 and TRBJ2-7; TRBD2 agrees at 7 bases. The ends lost 1 base at V and 0 bases at J; junction bases unmatched: 12. Germline V gives CDR1 MGHRA, CDR2 YSYEKL. CDR3 length equals 18 residues. As DNA, the CDR3 is TGCGCCAGCAGCCAAGTTACTAGCGAGGGCACTACCTCCTACGAGCAGTACTTC. This gives the protein CASSQVTSEGTTSYEQYF.

The table lists this clonotype with a few counts. The junction shows a germline mismatch at one end, possibly a read error. The chain links TRBV2 to TRBJ2-6; D might be TRBD1 or TRBD2, each matching 5 bases. The CDR3 totals 14 residues. The V gene's germline CDR1 is SNHLY and CDR2 FYNNEI. CDR3: CAGKQRTGANVRTF. In nucleotides, the CDR3 is TGTGCCGGGAAGCAGAGGACTGGGGCCAACGTCCGGACTTTC.

The chain is built from TRBV6-2 or TRBV6-3 and TRBJ1-1, with 8 bases matching TRBD1. Losses at the gene ends were 7 bases for V and 11 bases for J; bases not matched to a gene: 15. This CDR3 is 14 amino acids long. CDR1 and CDR2 from the germline V gene are MNHEY and SVGEGT. CDR3 DNA sequence: TGTGCCAGCACTCCCAGGACAGGGCACGCGTGGGCTTTCTTT. This gives the protein CASTPRTGHAWAFF.

The CDR3 DNA follows: TGCGCCAGCAGGTTACAGGGGTTCACAGATACGCAGTATTTT. This translates into CASRLQGFTDTQYF. The chain employs TRBV5-1 and TRBJ2-3; TRBD1 matches 7 bases. V gave up 5 bases and J gave up 2 bases; unmatched junction bases: 5. The length of the CDR3 is 14 residues. Germline CDR1 SGHRS, CDR2 YFSETQ.

This clonotype has just a few counts. Since a much larger clone is just one base distant, this may be a read error. This CDR3 is CASSQDGYGYTF. The CDR3 DNA reads as TGTGCCAGCAGCCAAGATGGGTATGGCTACACCTTC. The chain recombines TRBV3-1 with TRBJ1-2; D unresolved. CDR1 and CDR2 from the germline V gene are LGHDT and YNNKEL (reference sequence). The CDR3 has 12 residues. V lost 0 bases and J 5 bases, leaving 4 bases between the germline ends. The complete variable domain, with remaining parts taken from reference TRBV3-1 and TRBJ1-2, reads DTAVSQTPKYLVTQMGNDKSIKCEQNLGHDTMYWYKQDSKKFLKIMFSYNNKELIINETVPNRFSPKSPDKAHLNLHINSLELGDSAVYFCASSQDGYGYTFGSGTRLTVV.

This clonotype has ten or more counts. The chain couples TRBV4-1 to TRBJ2-1; TRBD2 agrees at 13 bases. CDR3 length: 16 residues. CDR1 is MGHRA and CDR2 is YSYEKL in the germline V gene. V gave up 0 bases and J gave up 8 bases; unmatched junction bases: 4. CDR3 bases: TGCGCCAGCAGCCAAGATCGACTAGCGGGGGGAGATGAGCAGTTCTTC. The encoded protein is CASSQDRLAGGDEQFF.

About this clonotype itself: Compared with germline, one end of the junction differs, possibly owing to a read error. The V call is TRBV20-1, the J call TRBJ2-5; TRBD2 agrees at 11 bases. CDR3 size: 15 residues. Germline V gene lookup returns CDR1 DFQATT and CDR2 SNEGSKA (reference sequence). The CDR3 coding sequence is TGCAGTGCTGGAACTAGCGGGGGCCGCAGAGAGGCCCAGTACTTC. Residues: CSAGTSGGRREAQYF.

This clonotype was counted between two and nine times. The rearrangement links TRBV30 to TRBJ2-5, with 8 bases fitting TRBD2. The CDR3 spans 15 residues. CDR1 and CDR2 from the germline V gene are GTSNPN and SVGIG (reference sequence). With V trimmed by 2 bases and J by 3 bases, 8 bases remained unmatched. The CDR3 protein is CAWSPYLGGEETQYF. Here the CDR3 DNA reads TGTGCCTGGAGTCCTTATCTCGGGGGGGAAGAGACCCAGTACTTC.

The gene calls are TRBV7-2 and TRBJ2-3; the D gene is possibly TRBD1 (6 bases). Germline V gene data show CDR1 as SGHTA and CDR2 as FQGNSA. The CDR3 covers 16 residues. V was trimmed by 5 bases and J by 1 base, leaving 16 bases between them. CDR3 nucleotide sequence: TGTGCCAGCAGCGAACAAGGGGGTTTCCGCACAGATACGCAGTATTTT. It encodes CASSEQGGFRTDTQYF.

This clonotype appeared a few times. A single base separates this from a much larger clone, so it may be a read error. The rearrangement links TRBV4-1 to TRBJ2-7, with D possibly matching TRBD2 (5 bases). V lost 1 base to trimming and J lost 3 bases, with 13 bases between them. The germline V gene encodes CDR1 MGHRA and CDR2 YSYEKL. CDR3 length: 15 residues. In nucleotides, the CDR3 is TGCGCCAGCAGCCAAGCGTCGGGGAACCGCTACGAGCAGTACTTC. It translates to CASSQASGNRYEQYF.

Remarks on this clonotype: This clone may be a read error of a much larger clone one base away. The chain joins TRBV11-1 to TRBJ2-4, with TRBD2 matching over 14 bases. The trim removed 2 bases at V and 9 bases at J, leaving 9 bases unmatched. This CDR3 region has 17 residues. CDR1 and CDR2 (germline): SGHAT, FQDESV (reference sequence). CDR3 residues: CASSLIGTSGGWSIQYF. CDR3 nucleotide sequence: TGTGCCAGCAGCTTAATAGGGACTAGCGGGGGATGGAGCATTCAGTACTTC.

The chain carries TRBV6-5 and TRBJ1-6; D remains ambiguous. In germline, CDR1 is MNHEY, CDR2 SVGAGI. CDR3 length: 15 amino acids. The germline V and J ends were trimmed by 4 bases and 10 bases, with 17 bases remaining between them. The chain's CDR3 is CASSSRPGSYSPLHF. For the CDR3, the DNA is TGTGCCAGCAGTTCACGTCCGGGGAGTTACTCACCCCTCCACTTT.

This clonotype was counted ten times or more. V usage is TRBV9 and J usage is TRBJ2-4; D is tentatively TRBD1 or TRBD2 (7 bases each). CDR3 length: 17 residues. CDR1 and CDR2 from the germline V gene are SGDLS and YYNGEE. The V end lost 4 bases, the J end lost 0 bases, and 17 bases lay between the germline ends. The CDR3: CASSPGGDSLAKNIQYF. CDR3 nucleotide sequence: TGTGCCAGCAGCCCAGGGGGGGACAGCCTAGCCAAAAACATTCAGTACTTC.

This clonotype was seen many times. This sequence joins TRBV9 and TRBJ2-5; perhaps TRBD1 as D (7 bases). From germline, CDR1 is SGDLS and CDR2 YYNGEE. The CDR3 covers 16 residues. The germline V and J ends were trimmed by 4 bases and 5 bases, with 21 bases remaining between them. The CDR3 nucleotides read TGTGCCAGCAGCCCTTATGCAGGGGGGTTAGGGGAGACCCAGTACTTC. Encoded protein: CASSPYAGGLGETQYF.

CDR3 residues: CASSARLAGGLSYEQYF. For the CDR3, the DNA is TGTGCCAGCAGCGCCAGACTAGCGGGGGGACTCTCGTACGAGCAGTACTTC. The rearrangement joins TRBV7-6 to TRBJ2-7; TRBD2 matches at 13 bases. The CDR3 is 17 amino acids. Trimming cost V 5 bases and J 4 bases; bases outside gene matches: 11. Germline V gene data show CDR1 as SGHVS and CDR2 as FNYEAQ. Together with reference TRBV7-6 and TRBJ2-7, the CDR3 gives the full variable domain: GAGVSQSPRYKVTKRGQDVALRCDPISGHVSLYWYRQALGQGPEFLTYFNYEAQQDKSGLPNDRFSAERPEGSISTLTIQRTEQRDSAMYRCASSARLAGGLSYEQYFGPGTRLTVT.